The clone carrying this T cell receptor beta chain was counted between two and nine times. What it binds is not known. Every sampled donor was Caucasian and healthy. TCRdb re-analysed the 5' RACE reads in MiXCR, keeping a single row per CDR3 protein. The profile shows under 250,000 distinct CDR3 sequences, 7.5% of them singletons. The length of the CDR3 is 13 residues. Trimming pared 4 bases from V and 2 bases from J, leaving 10 bases between. CDR1 is SGHRS, CDR2 YFSETQ, per germline. This specimen belongs to a study of identical twins. Findings of the study overall: The conclusions drew on cross-sectional statistical analysis instead of tracking the same donors. Whereas memory repertoires showed no such difference, abundant cord blood beta clonotypes carried fewer insertions. Monozygotic twin pairs showed more out-of-frame TCR alpha sharing than models estimated.

This sample was shared with a second study, whose subject was yellow fever vaccine responses in identical twins.

The TCR comes from a woman aged 18 to 35 in good health. The sample comprised memory (CD45RO+) T cells sorted from blood. The chain employs TRBV5-1 and TRBJ2-7, with D possibly TRBD1 on 6 matching bases. CDR3 amino acids: CASSPGTTYEQYF. DNA for the CDR3: TGCGCCAGCAGCCCGGGGACAACCTACGAGCAGTACTTC.